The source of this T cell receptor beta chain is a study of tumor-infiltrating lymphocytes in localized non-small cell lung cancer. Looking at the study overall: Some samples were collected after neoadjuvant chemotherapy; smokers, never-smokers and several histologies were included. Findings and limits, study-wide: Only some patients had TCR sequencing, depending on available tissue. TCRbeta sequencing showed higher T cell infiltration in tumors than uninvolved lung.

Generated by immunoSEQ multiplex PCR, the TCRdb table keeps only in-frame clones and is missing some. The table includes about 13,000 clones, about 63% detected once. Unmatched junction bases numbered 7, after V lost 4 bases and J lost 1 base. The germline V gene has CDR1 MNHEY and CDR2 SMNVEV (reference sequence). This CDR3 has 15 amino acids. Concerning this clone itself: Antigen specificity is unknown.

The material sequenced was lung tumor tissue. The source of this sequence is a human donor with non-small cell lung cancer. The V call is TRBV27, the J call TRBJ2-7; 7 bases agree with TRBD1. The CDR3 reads CASSYGQEASYEQYF. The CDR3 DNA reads TGTGCCAGCAGTTACGGACAGGAAGCTTCCTACGAGCAGTACTTC.